Listed below are T cell receptor beta chains from one sample, sequenced in a study of cytomegalovirus exposure and HLA in healthy donors. Clones were read by immunoSEQ multiplex PCR, and TCRdb kept only the in-frame ones, dropping some. Of approximately 120,000 clones listed, about 81% were seen once; the top ten hold 1.1%. What was sequenced was PBMCs. The source is a woman aged 25 to 39 in good health and CMV-seronegative. Both conserved end residues are part of each CDR3. A D gene is named only where the DNA matches it firmly. Clone size is not always given. Where it is, it says once, few, many or a class for expanded clones.

CDR3: CASSVRPTEAFF
DNA: TGTGCCAGCAGTGTCCGTCCCACTGAAGCTTTCTTT
size: NA
V: TRBV2
D: NA
J: TRBJ1-1

CDR3: CASSLSRTVYGYTF
DNA: TGTGCCAGCAGTTTATCGAGGACAGTCTATGGCTACACCTTC
size: NA
V: TRBV28
D: NA
J: TRBJ1-2

CDR3: CASSDHRVENSPLHF
DNA: TGTGCCAGCAGCGACCACAGGGTGGAGAATTCACCCCTCCACTTT
size: NA
V: TRBV6-1
D: NA
J: TRBJ1-6

CDR3: CASSLVGSHLVDEQFF
DNA: TGCGCCAGCAGCTTGGTCGGGAGTCACCTCGTCGATGAGCAGTTCTTC
size: NA
V: TRBV5-1
D: NA
J: TRBJ2-1

CDR3: CASSYSGQGAGELFF
DNA: TGTGCCAGCAGTTACTCGGGACAGGGGGCCGGGGAGCTGTTTTTT
size: NA
V: TRBV6-5
D: TRBD1
J: TRBJ2-2

CDR3: CASSLAGRAGIDTQYF
DNA: TGTGCCAGCAGCCTGGCCGGGAGGGCCGGTATAGATACGCAGTATTTT
size: NA
V: TRBV5-6
D: TRBD2
J: TRBJ2-3

CDR3: CASKQGNDNSPLHF
DNA: TGTGCCAGTAAACAGGGTAACGATAATTCACCCCTCCACTTT
size: NA
V: TRBV27
D: NA
J: TRBJ1-6

CDR3: CAIGQGASGNIQYF
DNA: TGTGCCATCGGACAGGGGGCCTCGGGAAACATTCAGTACTTC
size: NA
V: TRBV2
D: TRBD1
J: TRBJ2-4

CDR3: CAWSFTRKKKETQYF
DNA: TGTGCCTGGAGTTTCACGAGGAAGAAGAAAGAGACCCAGTACTTC
size: NA
V: TRBV30
D: NA
J: TRBJ2-5

CDR3: CASSLTGRAAFF
DNA: TGTGCCAGCAGTTTGACAGGTCGTGCAGCTTTCTTT
size: NA
V: TRBV27
D: NA
J: TRBJ1-1

CDR3: CASSVRGTSGRGAYNEQFF
DNA: TGTGCCAGCAGCGTAAGAGGGACTAGCGGGAGGGGGGCCTACAATGAGCAGTTCTTC
size: few
V: TRBV9
D: TRBD2
J: TRBJ2-1

CDR3: CASSFGNTEAFF
DNA: TGTGCCAGCAGCTTCGGGAACACTGAAGCTTTCTTT
size: NA
V: TRBV5-5
D: NA
J: TRBJ1-1

CDR3: CASSTGQGVGSPLHF
DNA: TGTGCCAGCTCAACGGGACAGGGGGTCGGGTCACCCCTCCACTTT
size: once
V: TRBV18
D: TRBD1
J: TRBJ1-6

CDR3: CASRPLAFNEQYF
DNA: TGTGCCAGCAGGCCTCTAGCGTTCAACGAGCAGTACTTC
size: NA
V: TRBV6-5
D: NA
J: TRBJ2-7

CDR3: CASSLYGQSGTEAFF
DNA: TGTGCCAGCTCACTTTATGGGCAGAGTGGCACTGAAGCTTTCTTT
size: NA
V: TRBV18
D: NA
J: TRBJ1-1

CDR3: CASSSGGLTDTQYF
DNA: TGTGCCAGCAGCTCGGGGGGGCTCACAGATACGCAGTATTTT
size: NA
V: TRBV28
D: TRBD2
J: TRBJ2-3

CDR3: CASSVGPGTKAKGGYTF
DNA: TGCGCCAGCAGCGTCGGGCCCGGGACAAAGGCGAAGGGTGGCTACACCTTC
size: NA
V: TRBV5-1
D: NA
J: TRBJ1-2

CDR3: CASSPGTAYGYTF
DNA: TGTGCCAGCAGCCCCGGGACAGCGTATGGCTACACCTTC
size: NA
V: TRBV14
D: TRBD1
J: TRBJ1-2

CDR3: CASSVGRGPETQYF
DNA: TGTGCCAGCAGCGTAGGCAGGGGGCCGGAGACCCAGTACTTC
size: NA
V: TRBV9
D: TRBD1
J: TRBJ2-5

CDR3: CASSQDLRGSGRAGNIQYF
DNA: TGCGCCAGCAGCCAAGACCTAAGGGGTAGCGGGAGGGCCGGGAACATTCAGTACTTC
size: NA
V: TRBV4-3
D: TRBD2
J: TRBJ2-4

CDR3: CASSFGQGPNYGYTF
DNA: TGTGCCAGCAGCTTCGGACAGGGGCCTAACTATGGCTACACCTTC
size: NA
V: TRBV7-9
D: TRBD1
J: TRBJ1-2

CDR3: CASSLEREAEQYF
DNA: TGTGCCAGCAGCTTAGAGCGGGAAGCCGAGCAGTACTTC
size: NA
V: TRBV11-2
D: NA
J: TRBJ2-7

CDR3: CASSEDSATDTQYF
DNA: TGTGCCAGCAGTGAGGACTCTGCCACAGATACGCAGTATTTT
size: once
V: TRBV6-1
D: NA
J: TRBJ2-3

CDR3: CAWGVGQGARLDTQYF
DNA: TGTGCCTGGGGGGTGGGACAGGGGGCGAGATTAGATACGCAGTATTTT
size: NA
V: TRBV30
D: TRBD1
J: TRBJ2-3

CDR3: CAIGGTGVPETQYF
DNA: TGTGCCATCGGAGGAACAGGGGTCCCAGAGACCCAGTACTTC
size: NA
V: TRBV10-3
D: TRBD1
J: TRBJ2-5

CDR3: CASSPGQGPIGETQYF
DNA: TGTGCCAGCAGCCCGGGACAGGGCCCCATTGGAGAGACCCAGTACTTC
size: NA
V: TRBV7-9
D: TRBD1
J: TRBJ2-5

CDR3: CASSFSGDTGELFF
DNA: TGTGCCAGCAGCTTTTCAGGGGATACCGGGGAGCTGTTTTTT
size: NA
V: TRBV11-1
D: NA
J: TRBJ2-2

CDR3: CAWSVGVGEKLFF
DNA: TGTGCCTGGAGCGTGGGAGTCGGGGAAAAACTGTTTTTT
size: NA
V: TRBV30
D: NA
J: TRBJ1-4

CDR3: CASSIQGREAFF
DNA: TGTGCCAGCAGCATACAGGGGCGGGAAGCTTTCTTT
size: few
V: TRBV5-6
D: TRBD1
J: TRBJ1-1

CDR3: CASSVLGGTGELFF
DNA: TGTGCCAGCAGCGTGCTAGGGGGAACCGGGGAGCTGTTTTTT
size: NA
V: TRBV9
D: NA
J: TRBJ2-2

CDR3: CASSLGEGADGNTIYF
DNA: TGTGCCAGCAGCTTAGGCGAGGGGGCGGACGGAAACACCATATATTTT
size: NA
V: TRBV7-9
D: TRBD1
J: TRBJ1-3

CDR3: CASSYSIGQGSEQYF
DNA: TGTGCCAGCAGTTACTCGATCGGCCAGGGGAGCGAGCAGTACTTC
size: NA
V: TRBV6-5
D: NA
J: TRBJ2-7

CDR3: CATSRDRVSNEQFF
DNA: TGTGCCACCAGCAGAGATCGGGTTAGCAATGAGCAGTTCTTC
size: once
V: TRBV15
D: NA
J: TRBJ2-1

CDR3: CASSLVGETQYF
DNA: TGTGCTAGCAGCTTAGTCGGGGAGACCCAGTACTTC
size: NA
V: TRBV7-7
D: NA
J: TRBJ2-5

CDR3: CASSQDKAGAYNEQFF
DNA: TGCGCCAGCAGCCAAGATAAAGCGGGAGCGTACAATGAGCAGTTCTTC
size: NA
V: TRBV4-3
D: TRBD2
J: TRBJ2-1

CDR3: CARTPGLGFPEAFF
DNA: TGTGCCCGGACCCCAGGGCTTGGGTTCCCTGAAGCTTTCTTT
size: NA
V: TRBV30
D: NA
J: TRBJ1-1

CDR3: CASSIRTGFYGYTF
DNA: TGTGCCAGTAGTATAAGGACAGGGTTCTATGGCTACACCTTC
size: NA
V: TRBV19
D: TRBD1
J: TRBJ1-2